The 8 T cell receptor beta chains below were found in one sample sequenced in a study of blood T cell repertoires in COVID-19. The table came from immunoSEQ multiplex PCR; TCRdb's copy has only in-frame clones and leaves some out. The sample carries approximately 230,000 clones, around four fifths recorded once. Sequencing was carried out using peripheral blood. These receptors were taken from a man older than 75 with acute or convalescent COVID-19.

A few counts support this clone. This chain uses TRBV28 with TRBJ1-2, with D uncertain. The length of the CDR3 is 12 residues. Germline V gives CDR1 MDHEN, CDR2 SYDVKM. V lost 3 bases and J lost 8, with 10 bases in between. The CDR3 DNA reads as TGTGCCAGCAGTTTTGCTGAGAGCGGCTACACCTTC. Translated, it gives CASSFAESGYTF.

V gene TRBV27 combines with J gene TRBJ2-3, with 9 nucleotides matching TRBD2. The V segment lost 3 bases and the J segment 2 bases; nucleotides outside the gene matches: 6. The CDR3 totals 16 residues. The V gene's germline CDR1 is MNHEY and CDR2 SMNVEV (reference sequence). The CDR3 loop is CASSFSGRRFTDTQYF. Here the CDR3 DNA reads TGTGCCAGCAGTTTTAGCGGGAGAAGGTTCACAGATACGCAGTATTTT.

The chain uses TRBV5-6 and TRBJ2-3, with 8 nucleotides matching TRBD2. The ends lost 4 bases at V and 2 bases at J; junction bases unmatched: 12. The germline V gene has CDR1 SGHDT and CDR2 YYEEEE. The CDR3 is 17 residues long. CDR3: CASSALGGAKDTDTQYF. Here the CDR3 DNA reads TGTGCCAGCAGCGCCCTCGGGGGGGCTAAGGACACAGATACGCAGTATTTT.

J is TRBJ2-7 and V is TRBV18; D perhaps matches TRBD1 (5 bases). Germline CDR1 is KGHSH and CDR2 is LQKENI. This CDR3 has 13 amino acids. V lost 4 bases and J lost 0, with 7 bases in between. The CDR3 nucleotides are TGTGCCAGCTCACGACAGAACTCCTACGAGCAGTACTTC. It yields the protein CASSRQNSYEQYF.

The chain uses TRBV19 and TRBJ1-1; 9 bases align to TRBD1. This CDR3 is built from 15 residues. The germline gives CDR1 LNHDA, CDR2 SQIVND (reference sequence). J lost 4 bases, V lost 5 bases, and 8 bases had no gene match. This chain's CDR3 is CASSPTGTGSTEAFF. CDR3 DNA sequence: TGTGCCAGTAGTCCAACCGGGACAGGGTCCACTGAAGCTTTCTTT.

This sequence joins TRBV14 and TRBJ1-5, with 7 bases lining up with TRBD1. The CDR3 extends over 15 amino acids. J lost 3 bases, V lost 1 base, and 3 bases had no gene match. Germline assignment: CDR1 SGHDN and CDR2 FVKESK. CDR3 nucleotide sequence: TGTGCCAGCAGCCAAGTGGGGACAGTCAATCAGCCCCAGCATTTT. The encoded protein is CASSQVGTVNQPQHF.

This rearrangement joins TRBV7-2 to TRBJ2-5; 7 bases are shared with TRBD1. The CDR3 consists of 15 residues. CDR1 and CDR2 from the germline V gene are SGHTA and FQGNSA. V shed 4 bases, J shed 7 bases, and the junction held 12 bases outside the gene matches. The CDR3 here is CASSSRGQSGPTQYF. CDR3 coding DNA: TGTGCCAGCAGCTCCAGGGGACAGAGCGGTCCGACCCAGTACTTC.

The chain carries TRBV6-5 and TRBJ2-7, with 9 bases lining up with TRBD2. CDR1 and CDR2 from the germline V gene are MNHEY and SVGAGI. The CDR3 covers 16 residues. Losses at the gene ends were 0 bases for V and 3 bases for J; bases not matched to a gene: 6. The CDR3 sequence is CASSYSAGGPGYEQYF. In nucleotides, the CDR3 is TGTGCCAGCAGTTACTCGGCGGGAGGGCCAGGCTACGAGCAGTACTTC.